This T cell receptor (beta chain) stems from a study of blood T cell repertoires in COVID-19. Study-level background: The United States, Italy and Spain were the sources of the acute and convalescent COVID-19 samples.

J was trimmed by 7 bases and V by 3 bases; bases with no gene match: 4. The CDR3 runs 14 residues. Authors' data handling: Reference gene primers were amplified, and this amplification served to estimate nucleated cell counts. Sequencing used immunoSEQ multiplex PCR; TCRdb keeps in-frame clones, though not all of them. That table furnishes V, J and clone size, whereas the DNA furnished D and trimming. The sample consists of 85,000 to 100,000 clones, roughly 84% of them appearing once. The chain has TRBV5-3 and TRBJ2-2, with 9 bases matching TRBD2. TRBV5-3 is flagged as an ORF with uncertain function. Material: peripheral blood. The sequence was collected from a woman aged 60-75 years with acute or convalescent COVID-19. The CDR3 is CARSSGLAGGELFF. CDR3 nucleotide sequence: TGTGCCAGAAGCTCGGGACTAGCCGGCGGGGAGCTGTTTTTT.